This T cell receptor (beta chain) appears in the sequencing data of a study of ipilimumab plus nivolumab after autologous stem cell transplantation. About the research overall: A median of 8 nivolumab and five or six ipilimumab doses were given.

The CDR3 sequence is 13 residues long. V shed 5 bases, J shed 4 bases, and the junction held 3 bases outside the gene matches. Germline V gene sequence: CDR1 MNHEY, CDR2 SMNVEV (reference sequence). This clone was detected only a few times. Patients got ipilimumab 1 mg/kg beginning 14 to 28 days post-transplant. The protocol was immunoSEQ multiplex PCR, while the TCRdb copy is restricted to in-frame clones and leaves out a portion. Among about 16,000 clones listed, approximately 71% were seen once. This clonotype was obtained from a male donor with diffuse large B-cell lymphoma. The sequencing here drew on PBMCs, taken in a trial of ipilimumab plus nivolumab as post-transplant consolidation. The genes are TRBV27 and TRBJ2-5; TRBD2 aligns across 8 bases. In nucleotides, the CDR3 is TGTGCCAGCAGTAGCACTAGCGGAGAGACCCAGTACTTC. It specifies CASSSTSGETQYF.